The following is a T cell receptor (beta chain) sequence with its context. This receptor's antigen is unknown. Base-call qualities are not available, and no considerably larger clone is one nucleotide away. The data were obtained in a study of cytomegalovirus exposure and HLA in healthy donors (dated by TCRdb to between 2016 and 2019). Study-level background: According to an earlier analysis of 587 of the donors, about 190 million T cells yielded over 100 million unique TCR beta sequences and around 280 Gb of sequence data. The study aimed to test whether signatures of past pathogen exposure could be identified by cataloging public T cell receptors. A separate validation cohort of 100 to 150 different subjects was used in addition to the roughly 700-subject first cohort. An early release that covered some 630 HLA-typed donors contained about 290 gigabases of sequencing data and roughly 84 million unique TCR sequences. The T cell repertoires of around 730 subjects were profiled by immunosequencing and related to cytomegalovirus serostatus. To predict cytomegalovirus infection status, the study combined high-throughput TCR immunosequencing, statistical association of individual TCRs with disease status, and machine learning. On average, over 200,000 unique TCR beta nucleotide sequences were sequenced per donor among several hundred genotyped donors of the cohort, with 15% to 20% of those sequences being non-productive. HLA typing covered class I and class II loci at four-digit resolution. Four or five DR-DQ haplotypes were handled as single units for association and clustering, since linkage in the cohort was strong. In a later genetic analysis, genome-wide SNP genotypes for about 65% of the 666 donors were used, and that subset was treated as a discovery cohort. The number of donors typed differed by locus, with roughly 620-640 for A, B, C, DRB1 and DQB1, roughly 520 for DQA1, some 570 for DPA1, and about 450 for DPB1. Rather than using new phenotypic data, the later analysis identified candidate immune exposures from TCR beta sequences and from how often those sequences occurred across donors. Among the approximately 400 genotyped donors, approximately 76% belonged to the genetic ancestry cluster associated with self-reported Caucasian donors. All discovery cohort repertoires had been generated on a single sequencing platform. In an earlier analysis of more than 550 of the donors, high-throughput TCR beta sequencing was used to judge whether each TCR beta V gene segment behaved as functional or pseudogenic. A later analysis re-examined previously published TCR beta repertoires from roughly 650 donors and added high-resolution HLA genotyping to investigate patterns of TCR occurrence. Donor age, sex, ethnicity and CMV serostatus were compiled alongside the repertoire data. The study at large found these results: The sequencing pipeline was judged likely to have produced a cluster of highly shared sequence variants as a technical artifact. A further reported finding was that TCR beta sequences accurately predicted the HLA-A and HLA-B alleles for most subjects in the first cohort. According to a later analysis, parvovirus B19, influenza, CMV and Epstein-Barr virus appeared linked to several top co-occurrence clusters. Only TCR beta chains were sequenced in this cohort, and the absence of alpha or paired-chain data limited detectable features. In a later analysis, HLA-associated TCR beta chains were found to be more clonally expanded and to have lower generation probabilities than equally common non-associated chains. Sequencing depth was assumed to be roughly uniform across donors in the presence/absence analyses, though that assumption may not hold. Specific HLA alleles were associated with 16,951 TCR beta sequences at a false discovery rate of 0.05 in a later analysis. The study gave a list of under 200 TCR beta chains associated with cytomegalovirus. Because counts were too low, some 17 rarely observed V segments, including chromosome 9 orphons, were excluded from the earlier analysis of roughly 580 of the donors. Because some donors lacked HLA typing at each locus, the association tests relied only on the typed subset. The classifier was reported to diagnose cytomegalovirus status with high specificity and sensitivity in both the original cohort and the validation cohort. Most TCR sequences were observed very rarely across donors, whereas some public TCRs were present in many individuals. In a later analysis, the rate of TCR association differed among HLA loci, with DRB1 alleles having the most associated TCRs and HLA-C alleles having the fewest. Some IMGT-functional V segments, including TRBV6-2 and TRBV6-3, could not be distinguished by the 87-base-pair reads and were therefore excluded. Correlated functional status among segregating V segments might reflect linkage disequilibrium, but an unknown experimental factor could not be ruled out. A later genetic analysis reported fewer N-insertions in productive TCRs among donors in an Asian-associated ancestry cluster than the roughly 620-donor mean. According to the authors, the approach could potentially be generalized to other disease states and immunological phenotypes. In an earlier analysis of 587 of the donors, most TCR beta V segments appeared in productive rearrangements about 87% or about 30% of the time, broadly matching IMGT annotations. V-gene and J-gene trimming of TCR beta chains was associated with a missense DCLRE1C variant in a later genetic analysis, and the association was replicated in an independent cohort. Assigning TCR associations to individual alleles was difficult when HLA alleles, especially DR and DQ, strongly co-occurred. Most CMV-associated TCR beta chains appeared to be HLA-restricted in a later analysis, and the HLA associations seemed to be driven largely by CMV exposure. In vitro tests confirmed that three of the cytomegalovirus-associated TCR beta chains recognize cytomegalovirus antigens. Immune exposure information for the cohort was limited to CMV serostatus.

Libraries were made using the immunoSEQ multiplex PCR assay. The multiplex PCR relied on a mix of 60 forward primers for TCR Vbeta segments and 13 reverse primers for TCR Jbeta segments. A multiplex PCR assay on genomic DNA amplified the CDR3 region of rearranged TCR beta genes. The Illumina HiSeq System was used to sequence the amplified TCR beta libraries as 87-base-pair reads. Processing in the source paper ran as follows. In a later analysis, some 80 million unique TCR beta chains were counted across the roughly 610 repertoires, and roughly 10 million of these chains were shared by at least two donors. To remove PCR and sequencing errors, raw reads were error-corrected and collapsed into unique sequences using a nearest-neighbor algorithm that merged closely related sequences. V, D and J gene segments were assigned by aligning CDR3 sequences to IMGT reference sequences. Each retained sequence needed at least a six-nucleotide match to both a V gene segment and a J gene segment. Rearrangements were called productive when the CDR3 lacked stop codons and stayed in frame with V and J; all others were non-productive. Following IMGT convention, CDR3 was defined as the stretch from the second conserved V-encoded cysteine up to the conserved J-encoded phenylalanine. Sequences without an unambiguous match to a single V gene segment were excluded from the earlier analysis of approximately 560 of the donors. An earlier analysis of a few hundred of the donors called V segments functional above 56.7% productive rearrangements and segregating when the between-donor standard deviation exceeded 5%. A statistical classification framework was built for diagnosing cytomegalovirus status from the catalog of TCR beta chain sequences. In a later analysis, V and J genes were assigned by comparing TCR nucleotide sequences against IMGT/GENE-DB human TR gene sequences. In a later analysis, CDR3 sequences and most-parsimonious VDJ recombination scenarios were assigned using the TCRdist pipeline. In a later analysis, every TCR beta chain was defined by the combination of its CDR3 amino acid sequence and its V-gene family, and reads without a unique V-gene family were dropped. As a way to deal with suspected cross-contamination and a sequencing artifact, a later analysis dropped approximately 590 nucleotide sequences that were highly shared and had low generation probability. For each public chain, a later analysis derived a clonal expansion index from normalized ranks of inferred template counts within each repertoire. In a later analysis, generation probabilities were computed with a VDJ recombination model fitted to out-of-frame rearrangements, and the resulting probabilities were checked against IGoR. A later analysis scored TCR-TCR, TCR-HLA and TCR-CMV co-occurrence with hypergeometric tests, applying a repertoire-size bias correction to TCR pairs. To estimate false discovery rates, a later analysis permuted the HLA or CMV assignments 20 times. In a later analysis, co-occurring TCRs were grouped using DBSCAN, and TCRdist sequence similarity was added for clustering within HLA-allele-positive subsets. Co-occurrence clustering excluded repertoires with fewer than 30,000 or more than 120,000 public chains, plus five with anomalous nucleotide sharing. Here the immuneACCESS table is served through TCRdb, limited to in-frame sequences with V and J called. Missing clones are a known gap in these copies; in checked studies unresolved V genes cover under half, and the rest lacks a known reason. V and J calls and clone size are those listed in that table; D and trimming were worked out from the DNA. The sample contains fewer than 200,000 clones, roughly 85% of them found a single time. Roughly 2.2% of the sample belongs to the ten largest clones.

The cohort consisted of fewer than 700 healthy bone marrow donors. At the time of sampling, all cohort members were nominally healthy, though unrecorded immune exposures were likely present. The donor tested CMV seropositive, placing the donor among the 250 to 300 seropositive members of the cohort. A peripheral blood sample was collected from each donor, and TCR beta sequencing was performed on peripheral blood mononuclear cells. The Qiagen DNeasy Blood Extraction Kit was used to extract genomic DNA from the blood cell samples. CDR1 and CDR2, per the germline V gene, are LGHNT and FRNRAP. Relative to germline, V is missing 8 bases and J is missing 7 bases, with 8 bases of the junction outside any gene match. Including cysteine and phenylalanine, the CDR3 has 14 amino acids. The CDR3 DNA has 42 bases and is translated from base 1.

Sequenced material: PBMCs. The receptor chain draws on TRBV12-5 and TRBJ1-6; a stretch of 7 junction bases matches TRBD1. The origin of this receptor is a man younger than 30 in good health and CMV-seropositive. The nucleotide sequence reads TGTGCTAGTAGGTCCGGGACAGAGAATTCACCCCTCCACTTT. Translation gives CASRSGTENSPLHF. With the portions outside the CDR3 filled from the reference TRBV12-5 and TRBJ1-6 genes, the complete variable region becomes DARVTQTPRHKVTEMGQEVTMRCQPILGHNTVFWYRQTMMQGLELLAYFRNRAPLDDSGMPKDRFSAEMPDATLATLKIQPSEPRDSAVYFCASRSGTENSPLHFGNGTRLTVT.